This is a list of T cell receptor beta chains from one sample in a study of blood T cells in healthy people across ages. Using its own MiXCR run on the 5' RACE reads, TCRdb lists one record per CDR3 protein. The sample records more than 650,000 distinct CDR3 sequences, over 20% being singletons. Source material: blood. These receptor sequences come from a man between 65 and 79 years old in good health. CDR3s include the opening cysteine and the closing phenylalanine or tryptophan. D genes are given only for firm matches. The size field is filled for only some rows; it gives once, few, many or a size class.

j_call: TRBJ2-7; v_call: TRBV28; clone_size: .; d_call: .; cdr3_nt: TGTGCCAGCAGTCTAATTAGCGAGCAGTACTTC; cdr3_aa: CASSLISEQYF
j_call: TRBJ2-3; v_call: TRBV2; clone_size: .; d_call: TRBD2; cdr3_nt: TGTGCCAGCAGTGTGTTAGCGGGAGGAGCAGATACGCGGTATTTT; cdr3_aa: CASSVLAGGADTRYF
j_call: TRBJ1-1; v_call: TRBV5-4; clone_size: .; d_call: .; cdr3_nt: TGTGCCAGCAGCTTCGGGGACGCTGAAGCTTTCTTT; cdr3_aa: CASSFGDAEAFF
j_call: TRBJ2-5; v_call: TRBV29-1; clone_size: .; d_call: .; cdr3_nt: TGCAGCGTTGATCGGGCAGGCTTAGAGACCCAGTACTTC; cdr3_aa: CSVDRAGLETQYF
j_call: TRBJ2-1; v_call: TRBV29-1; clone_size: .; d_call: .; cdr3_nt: TGCAGCGGCACCGGGAGACAGACCTATGAGCAGTTCTTC; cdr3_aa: CSGTGRQTYEQFF
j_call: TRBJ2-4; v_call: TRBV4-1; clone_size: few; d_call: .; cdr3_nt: TGCGCCAGCAGCCAAGAGGGCAGTAGAATTCAGTACTTC; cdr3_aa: CASSQEGSRIQYF
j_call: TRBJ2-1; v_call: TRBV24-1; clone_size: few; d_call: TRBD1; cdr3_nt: TGTGCCACCGGTACAGGGGGCTCCCTCCGGTACAATGAGCAGTTCTTC; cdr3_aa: CATGTGGSLRYNEQFF
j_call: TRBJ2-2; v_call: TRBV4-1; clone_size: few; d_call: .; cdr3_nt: TGCGCCAGCAGCCAGGAAGGGGCAGGCGGGGAGCTGTTTTTT; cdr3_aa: CASSQEGAGGELFF
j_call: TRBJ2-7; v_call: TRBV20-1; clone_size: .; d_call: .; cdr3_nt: TGCAGTGCCGGGGATCACTCCTACGAGCAGTACTTC; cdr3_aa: CSAGDHSYEQYF
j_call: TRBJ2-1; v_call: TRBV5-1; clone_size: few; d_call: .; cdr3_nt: TGCGCCAGCAGCCGAATCAGGCAAATCGATGAGCAGTTCTTC; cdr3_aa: CASSRIRQIDEQFF
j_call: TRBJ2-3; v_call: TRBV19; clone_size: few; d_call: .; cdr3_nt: TGTGCCAGTAGTTATGCCCCCCCAGATACGCAGTATTTT; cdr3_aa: CASSYAPPDTQYF
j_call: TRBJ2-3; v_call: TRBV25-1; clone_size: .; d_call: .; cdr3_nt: TGTGCCAGCAGTGATCCAGGGCGCACAGATACGCAGTATTTT; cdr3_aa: CASSDPGRTDTQYF
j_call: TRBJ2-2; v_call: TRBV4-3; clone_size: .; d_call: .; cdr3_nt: TGCGCCAGCAGCCAATGGAGGGATACCGGGGAGCTGTTTTTT; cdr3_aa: CASSQWRDTGELFF
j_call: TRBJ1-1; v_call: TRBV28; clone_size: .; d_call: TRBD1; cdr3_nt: TGTGCCAGCAGTCCAGGGGGCTCTGAGAACACTGAAGCTTTCTTT; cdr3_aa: CASSPGGSENTEAFF
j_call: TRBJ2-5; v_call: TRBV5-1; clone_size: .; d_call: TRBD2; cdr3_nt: TGCGCCAGCAGCTTTAACGGCGGGGGGCAAAAGACCCAGTACTTC; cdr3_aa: CASSFNGGGQKTQYF
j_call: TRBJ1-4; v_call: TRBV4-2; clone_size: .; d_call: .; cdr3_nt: TGTGCCAGCAGCCCCGCCGGGGTGGCAACTAATGAAAAACTGTTTTTT; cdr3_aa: CASSPAGVATNEKLFF
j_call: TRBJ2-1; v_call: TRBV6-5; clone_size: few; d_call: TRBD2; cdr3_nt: TGTGCCAGCAGTTACGGCGGGGGGGCCAGGAGCTCCTACAATGAGCAGTTCTTC; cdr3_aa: CASSYGGGARSSYNEQFF
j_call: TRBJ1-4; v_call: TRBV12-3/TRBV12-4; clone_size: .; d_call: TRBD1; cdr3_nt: TGTGCCAGCAATTCCCGACAGGGGGCAGGTGAAAAACTGTTTTTT; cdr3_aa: CASNSRQGAGEKLFF
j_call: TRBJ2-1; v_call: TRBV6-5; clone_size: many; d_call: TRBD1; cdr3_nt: TGTGCCAGTCAGACAGGGTTTGGCAATGAGCAGTTCTTC; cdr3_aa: CASQTGFGNEQFF
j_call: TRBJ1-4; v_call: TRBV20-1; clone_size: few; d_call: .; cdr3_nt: TGCAGTGCTAGAGGGCCAATACGGGAAAAACTGTTTTTT; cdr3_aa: CSARGPIREKLFF
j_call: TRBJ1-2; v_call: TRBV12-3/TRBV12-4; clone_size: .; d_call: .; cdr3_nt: TGTGCCAGCGGAACTCAGGTGGGGGCCTATGGCTACACCTTC; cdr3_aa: CASGTQVGAYGYTF
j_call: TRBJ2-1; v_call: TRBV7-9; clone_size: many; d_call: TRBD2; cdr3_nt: TGTGCCAGCAGCGGACTAGCGTTCGATGAGCAGTTCTTC; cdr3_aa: CASSGLAFDEQFF
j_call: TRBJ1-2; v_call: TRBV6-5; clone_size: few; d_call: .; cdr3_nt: TGTGCCAGCAGCCGTGGACTGGGCTACACCTTC; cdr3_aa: CASSRGLGYTF
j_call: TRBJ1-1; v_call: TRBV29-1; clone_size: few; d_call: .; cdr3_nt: TGCAGCGTTGAAGGTAACGGGGACACTGAAGCTTTCTTT; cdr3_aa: CSVEGNGDTEAFF
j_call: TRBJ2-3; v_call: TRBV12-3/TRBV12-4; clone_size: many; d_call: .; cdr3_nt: TGTGCCAGCAGTTCGGGATTTGATACGCAGTATTTT; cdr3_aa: CASSSGFDTQYF
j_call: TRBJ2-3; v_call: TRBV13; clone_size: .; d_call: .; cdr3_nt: TGTGCCAGCAGCCCCGCGGGCAGGGGATTCACAGATACGCAGTATTTT; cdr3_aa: CASSPAGRGFTDTQYF
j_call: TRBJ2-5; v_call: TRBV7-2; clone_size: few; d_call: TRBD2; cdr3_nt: TGTGCCAGCAGCTCCGGACTAGCGGGAGGGAGGGAGACCCAGTACTTC; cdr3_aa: CASSSGLAGGRETQYF
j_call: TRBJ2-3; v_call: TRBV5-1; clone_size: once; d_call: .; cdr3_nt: TGCGCCAGCAGCTGGACGGGTTCTAGCACAGATACGCAGTATTTT; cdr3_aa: CASSWTGSSTDTQYF
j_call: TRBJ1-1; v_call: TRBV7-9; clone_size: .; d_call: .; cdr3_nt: TGTGCCAGCAGCCCCACTGGGGGGGAGGATACTGAAGCTTTCTTT; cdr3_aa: CASSPTGGEDTEAFF
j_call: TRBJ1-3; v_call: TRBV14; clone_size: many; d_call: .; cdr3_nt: TGTGCCAGCAGTATTGGCGGGATAAACACCATATATTTT; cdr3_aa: CASSIGGINTIYF
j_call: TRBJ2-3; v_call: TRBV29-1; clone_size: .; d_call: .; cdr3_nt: TGCAGCGTTGAAGGTGGTGGGTCTAGCACAGATACGCAGTATTTT; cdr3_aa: CSVEGGGSSTDTQYF
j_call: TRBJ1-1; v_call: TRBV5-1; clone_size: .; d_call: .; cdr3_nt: TGCGCCAGCAGCTTTGACGGCTTGAACACTGAAGCTTTCTTT; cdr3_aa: CASSFDGLNTEAFF
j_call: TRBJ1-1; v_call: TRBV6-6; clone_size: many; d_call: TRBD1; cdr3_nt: TGTGCCAGCAGTTACCCGGCGGGGACAGGGGACTTCGGTGAAGCTTTCTTT; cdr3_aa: CASSYPAGTGDFGEAFF
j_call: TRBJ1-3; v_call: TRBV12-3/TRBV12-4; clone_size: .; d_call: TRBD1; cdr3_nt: TGTGCCAGCAGTTTAGGGGACAGGGACATCTCTGGAAACACCATATATTTT; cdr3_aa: CASSLGDRDISGNTIYF
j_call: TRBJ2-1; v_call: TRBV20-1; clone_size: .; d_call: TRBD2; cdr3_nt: TGCAGTGCTCCTAAGCGGGGGGAGATCTACAATGAGCAGTTCTTC; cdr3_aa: CSAPKRGEIYNEQFF
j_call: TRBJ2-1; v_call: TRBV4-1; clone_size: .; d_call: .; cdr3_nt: TGCGCCAGCAGCCAAGACGTCCGGCTTAGTTACAATGAGCAGTTCTTC; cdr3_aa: CASSQDVRLSYNEQFF
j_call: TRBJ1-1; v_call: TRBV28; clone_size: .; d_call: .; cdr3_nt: TGTGCCAGCAGTTTCTTCCTGGGGAACACTGAAGCTTTCTTT; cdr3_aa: CASSFFLGNTEAFF
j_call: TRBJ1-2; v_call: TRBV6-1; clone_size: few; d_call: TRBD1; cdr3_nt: TGTGCCAGCAGTGAAGCAGGGGGCACCTATGGCTACACCTTC; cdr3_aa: CASSEAGGTYGYTF
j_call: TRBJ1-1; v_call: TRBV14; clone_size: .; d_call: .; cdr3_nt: TGTGCCAGCAGCCAAGGGGCGGCAGGGGTCGCTTTCTTT; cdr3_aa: CASSQGAAGVAFF
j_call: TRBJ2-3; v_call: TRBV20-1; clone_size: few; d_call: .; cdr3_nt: TGCAGTGCTAGAGATCCTAGGATCAGCACAGATACGCAGTATTTT; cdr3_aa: CSARDPRISTDTQYF
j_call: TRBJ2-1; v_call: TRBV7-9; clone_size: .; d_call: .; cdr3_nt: TGTGCCAGCAGCTTAGAGGACTACAATGAGCAGTTCTTC; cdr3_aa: CASSLEDYNEQFF
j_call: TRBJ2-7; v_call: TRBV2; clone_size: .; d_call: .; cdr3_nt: TGTGCCAGCAGTCTTGACAGGAACGAGCAGTACTTC; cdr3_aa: CASSLDRNEQYF
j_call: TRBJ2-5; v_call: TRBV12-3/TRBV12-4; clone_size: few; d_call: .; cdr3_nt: TGTGCCAGCAGTAACCAGAGGGGGGAGACCCAGTACTTC; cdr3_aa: CASSNQRGETQYF
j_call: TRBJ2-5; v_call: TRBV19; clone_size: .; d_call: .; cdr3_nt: TGTGCCAGCCGGATGCTCTGGGGAGAGACCCAGTACTTC; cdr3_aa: CASRMLWGETQYF
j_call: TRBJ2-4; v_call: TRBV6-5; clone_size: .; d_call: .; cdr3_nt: TGTGCCAGCAGTTACGGACTAGCCAAAAACATTCAGTACTTC; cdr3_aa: CASSYGLAKNIQYF
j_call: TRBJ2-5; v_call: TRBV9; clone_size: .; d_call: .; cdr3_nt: TGTGCCAGCAGCGTAGGACTAGGTATACAAGAGACCCAGTACTTC; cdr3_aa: CASSVGLGIQETQYF
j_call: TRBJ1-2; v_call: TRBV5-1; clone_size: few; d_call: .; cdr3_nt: TGCGCCAGCAGCTTGGGACAGATTTTTGATGGCTACACCTTC; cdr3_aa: CASSLGQIFDGYTF
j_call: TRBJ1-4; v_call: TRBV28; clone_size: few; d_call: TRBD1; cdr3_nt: TGTGCCAGCAGTGCCCAGGGGGGACAAGAAGAAAAACTGTTTTTT; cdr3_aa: CASSAQGGQEEKLFF
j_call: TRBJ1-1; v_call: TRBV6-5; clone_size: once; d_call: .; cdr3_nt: TGTGCCAGCGTTCTAGGGGTGCGAGCTTTCTTT; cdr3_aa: CASVLGVRAFF
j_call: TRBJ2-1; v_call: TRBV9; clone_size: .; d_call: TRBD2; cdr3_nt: TGTGCCAGCAGCGTGAGAATAGCGGGATTAATTGAGCAGTTCTTC; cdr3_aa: CASSVRIAGLIEQFF
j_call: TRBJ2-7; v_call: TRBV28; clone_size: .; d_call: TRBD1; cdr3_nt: TGTGCCAGCAGTCCTCCCGGGACAGGGGGTGACGAGCAGTACTTC; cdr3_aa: CASSPPGTGGDEQYF